Each of the 28 T cell receptor beta chains below was sequenced from the same sample in a study of shared clonotypes between healthy human individuals. Sequencing was performed with immunoSEQ multiplex PCR; in TCRdb, only in-frame clones are kept and a portion is missing. The sample lists fewer than 3 million clones; 85% to 95% were seen once. Sequencing used naive CD4+ T cells from PBMCs. The subset was: CD45RA+ positively selected. The receptor source for this set is a man aged 18 to 35 in good health. Some clones in this sample may be carry-over from other donors' samples.

This chain connects TRBV11-2 to TRBJ2-7; the D is unclear. V shed 0 bases and J shed 2 bases, with 11 bases lying between them. In germline, CDR1 is SGHAT, CDR2 FQNNGV. The CDR3 runs to 15 residues. The CDR3 reads CASSLDRITTYEQYF. In nucleotides, the CDR3 is TGTGCCAGCAGCTTAGATCGAATTACAACCTACGAGCAGTACTTC.

The count of this clone is one. CDR3 region: CAISPTGTPNGYTF. The CDR3 region has the DNA TGTGCCATCAGTCCAACAGGTACCCCAAATGGCTACACCTTC. The chain has TRBV10-3 and TRBJ1-2; the D gene is possibly TRBD1 (5 bases). Per germline, CDR1 ENHRY and CDR2 SYGVKD. This CDR3 is built from 14 residues. Trimming took 5 bases from V and 6 from J, leaving 16 bases between them.

V and J are TRBV28 and TRBJ2-1, with 10 bases that match TRBD1. The CDR3 covers 17 residues. Germline assignment: CDR1 MDHEN and CDR2 SYDVKM. Trimming at V came to 4 bases and at J to 2 bases, leaving 8 bases not matched to a gene. Here the CDR3 reads CASSSLPGQGTYNEQFF. The CDR3, as DNA: TGTGCCAGCAGTTCCCTACCGGGACAGGGGACCTACAATGAGCAGTTCTTC.

The rearrangement links TRBV25-1 to TRBJ1-6, with D uncertain. The V and J ends lost 6 bases and 5 bases respectively, with 14 bases between them. This CDR3 has 15 amino acids. The V gene's germline CDR1 is MGHDK and CDR2 SYGVNS. The CDR3 sequence: CASSERAGNNSPLHF. CDR3 nucleotide sequence: TGTGCCAGCAGCGAAAGGGCAGGAAATAATTCACCCCTCCACTTT.

This clone was seen more than once but under ten times. This same CDR3 is encoded by further DNA sequences in the sample. The chain carries TRBV14 and TRBJ1-1; D is unclear. The germline CDR1 and CDR2 sequences are SGHDN and FVKESK. The germline V and J ends were trimmed by 6 bases and 0 bases, with 8 bases remaining between them. This CDR3 has 13 amino acids. The DNA for the CDR3 is TGTGCCAGCAGACGTCAAATGAACACTGAAGCTTTCTTT. Translation: CASRRQMNTEAFF.

The chain joins TRBV28 to TRBJ2-2, with 12 bases fitting TRBD2. The CDR3 consists of 17 residues. CDR1 and CDR2 from the germline V gene are MDHEN and SYDVKM. V was pared by 3 bases and J by 8 bases, with 10 bases of the junction left unmatched. DNA for the CDR3: TGTGCCAGCAGTTTCCCCCTAGCGGGAGGGAAGAGAGGGGAGCTGTTTTTT. Translated: CASSFPLAGGKRGELFF. Full variable domain (rest looked up from reference TRBV28 and TRBJ2-2): DVKVTQSSRYLVKRTGEKVFLECVQDMDHENMFWYRQDPGLGLRLIYFSYDVKMKEKGDIPEGYSVSREKKERFSLILESASTNQTSMYLCASSFPLAGGKRGELFFGEGSRLTVL.

The chain joins TRBV28 to TRBJ2-1; 7 bases are shared with TRBD2. Per the germline V gene, CDR1 is MDHEN and CDR2 is SYDVKM. This CDR3 has 15 residues. The V gene end was trimmed by 3 bases and the J gene end by 8 bases; junction bases not matched to a gene: 10. The CDR3 DNA reads as TGTGCCAGCAGTTTGGGAGGGGCTTTGTTGGATGAGCAGTTCTTC. Translating gives CASSLGGALLDEQFF.

The chain carries TRBV14 and TRBJ2-5; D not certain. The CDR3 has 15 amino acids. In germline, CDR1 is SGHDN, CDR2 FVKESK. The V gene lost 2 bases and the J gene lost 0 bases, with 10 bases spanning the gap. The CDR3 protein is CASSQHNWYQETQYF. The CDR3 nucleotides are TGTGCCAGCAGCCAACATAACTGGTACCAAGAGACCCAGTACTTC.

The V gene is TRBV7-2, the J gene TRBJ2-3, with TRBD2 as a possible D gene (5 bases). V was pared by 5 bases and J by 5 bases, with 17 bases between. The CDR3 contains 15 residues. From germline, CDR1 is SGHTA and CDR2 FQGNSA. CDR3 nucleotides: TGTGCCAGCAGCGCCACCGCCGGACTGGGAGATACGCAGTATTTT. It specifies CASSATAGLGDTQYF.

The CDR3 sequence: CASSQEVRVREDEQFF. As DNA, the CDR3 is TGTGCCAGCAGCCAAGAAGTGAGGGTTCGAGAGGATGAGCAGTTCTTC. This sequence joins TRBV4-2 and TRBJ2-1; a possible D gene is TRBD2 (5 bases). The V end lost 0 bases, the J end lost 8 bases, and 17 bases lay between the germline ends. The CDR3 is made up of 16 amino acids. Germline V gene data show CDR1 as LGHNA and CDR2 as YNFKEQ.

J is TRBJ1-6 and V is TRBV30; D perhaps matches TRBD1 (5 bases). CDR1 and CDR2 (germline): GTSNPN, SVGIG (reference sequence). V was clipped by 3 bases and J by 9 bases, with 12 bases between them. The CDR3 extends over 13 amino acids. The CDR3 nucleotides are TGTGCCTGGAGGGGGGTCGTGGGTTCACCCCTCCACTTT. This codes for CAWRGVVGSPLHF.

The chain links TRBV7-9 to TRBJ2-1, with a weak D call TRBD1 (6 bases). V gave up 5 bases and J gave up 0 bases, with 14 bases separating them. The CDR3 consists of 16 residues. In germline, CDR1 is SEHNR, CDR2 FQNEAQ (reference sequence). The CDR3, as DNA: TGTGCCAGCAGCACTCCGGACAGCCTCTCCTACAATGAGCAGTTCTTC. Amino acids: CASSTPDSLSYNEQFF.

The chain employs TRBV28 and TRBJ1-5, with D perhaps matching TRBD1 (6 bases). Trimming shortened V by 4 bases and J by 4 bases, and 14 bases separated the two germline ends. The CDR3 contains 15 residues. CDR1 is MDHEN, CDR2 SYDVKM, per germline. CDR3 coding DNA: TGTGCCAGCAGTTGGGGGGGCTACGGGAATCAGCCCCAGCATTTT. Translating gives CASSWGGYGNQPQHF.

Remarks on this clone: This specimen includes other DNA sequences encoding the same CDR3. The chain carries TRBV7-6 and TRBJ1-2; TRBD1 matches at 7 bases. Per the germline V gene, CDR1 is SGHVS and CDR2 is FNYEAQ. This CDR3 comprises 13 residues. Trimming cost V 5 bases and J 3 bases; bases outside gene matches: 3. CDR3 region: CASSPDRDYGYTF. CDR3 bases: TGTGCCAGCAGCCCTGACAGGGACTATGGCTACACCTTC.

The chain links TRBV1 to TRBJ2-3; the D call of TRBD2 is as the table states it, not checked on the DNA. TRBV1 is described as a pseudogene. This CDR3 has 17 residues. The CDR3 DNA reads as TGCACCAGCAGCCAAGCCTGGAGTAGAAGGTCTCTAGATACGCAGTATTTT. As protein: CTSSQAWSRRSLDTQYF.

In this sample, this clone turned up once. J is TRBJ1-5 and V is TRBV5-5; D ambiguous. V was cut by 0 bases and J by 2 bases, with 15 bases left in between. This CDR3 has 17 residues. CDR1 is SGHKS and CDR2 is YYEKEE in the germline V gene (reference sequence). The chain's CDR3 is CASSLERGSGRNQPQHF. For the CDR3, the DNA is TGTGCCAGCAGCTTGGAACGGGGTTCTGGTCGCAATCAGCCCCAGCATTTT.

A note on this clone: The same CDR3 also results from other DNA sequences found in this sample. This chain uses TRBV5-4 with TRBJ1-3; D is unclear. The V gene's germline CDR1 is SGHNT and CDR2 YYREEE (reference sequence). This CDR3 region has 12 residues. Trimming took 4 bases from V and 4 from J, leaving 6 bases between them. CDR3 DNA sequence: TGTGCCAGCAGCCAGTACGGAAACACCATATATTTT. Translating it yields CASSQYGNTIYF.

Comments on this clone: Distinct nucleotide sequences in the sample also encode this CDR3. The rearrangement uses TRBV7-2 and TRBJ2-7; unclear D gene. The V and J ends lost 3 bases and 0 bases respectively, with 9 bases between them. This CDR3 region has 14 residues. CDR1 and CDR2 (germline): SGHTA, FQGNSA. The CDR3 DNA is TGTGCCAGCAGCTTGAACCCGGGCTCCTACGAGCAGTACTTC. Its protein product is CASSLNPGSYEQYF.

The chain carries TRBV27 and TRBJ2-7; tentative D call: TRBD2 (5 bases). Trimming removed 4 bases at V and 3 bases at J, with 10 bases between. Germline lookup yields CDR1 MNHEY and CDR2 SMNVEV (reference sequence). This CDR3 is 13 amino acids long. The CDR3 region is CASSSSGFYEQYF. The CDR3 region has the DNA TGTGCCAGCAGTTCCAGCGGATTCTACGAGCAGTACTTC.

The gene calls are TRBV7-9 and TRBJ2-1, with 9 nucleotides matching TRBD2. This CDR3 region has 13 residues. V lost 6 bases, J lost 10 bases, and 7 bases stayed unmatched. The germline CDR1 and CDR2 sequences are SEHNR and FQNEAQ (reference sequence). In DNA form, the CDR3 reads TGTGCCAGCAGTATTAGCGGGAGTGGGGAGCAGTTCTTC. Translating it yields CASSISGSGEQFF.

This rearrangement joins TRBV10-3 to TRBJ2-1; D is ambiguous. Germline V gene lookup returns CDR1 ENHRY and CDR2 SYGVKD. V was shortened by 10 bases and J by 3 bases, with 13 bases between the two germline ends. The CDR3 is 13 residues long. This chain's CDR3 is CATKDLNYNEQFF. The DNA of the CDR3 is TGTGCCACTAAGGACCTAAACTACAATGAGCAGTTCTTC.

On this clone itself: Other nucleotide sequences from this sample produce the same CDR3. This chain links TRBV18 with TRBJ1-1; D not resolved. Trimming removed 3 bases at V and 2 bases at J, with 7 bases between. CDR1 is KGHSH, CDR2 LQKENI, per germline. CDR3 length: 13 residues. CDR3 nucleotides: TGTGCCAGCTCACCGCAGGTTAACACTGAAGCTTTCTTT. Translated, it gives CASSPQVNTEAFF.

V usage is TRBV28 and J usage is TRBJ2-1; D unresolved. Germline values: CDR1 MDHEN, CDR2 SYDVKM. This CDR3 comprises 13 residues. Deletions cut 4 bases from V and 10 bases from J, with 14 bases between. CDR3 in amino acids: CASSSPGLDEQFF. The CDR3, as DNA: TGTGCCAGCAGTTCGCCCGGGCTCGACGAGCAGTTCTTC.

This chain joins TRBV19 and TRBJ1-1; D might be TRBD1 (6 bases). The V gene's germline CDR1 is LNHDA and CDR2 SQIVND (reference sequence). CDR3 length: 16 residues. Trimming pared 4 bases from V and 0 bases from J, leaving 15 bases between. CDR3: CASSTLLGAMNTEAFF. The CDR3 nucleotides read TGTGCCAGTAGTACTCTCTTGGGGGCCATGAACACTGAAGCTTTCTTT.

V is TRBV21-1 and J is TRBJ1-1; whether TRBD1, the table's D call, matches the DNA was not checked. TRBV21-1 is recorded as a pseudogene. The CDR3 loop spans 15 amino acids. CDR3 protein: CASSRRTGGVTEAFF. The CDR3 coding sequence is TGTGCCAGCAGCCGACGGACAGGGGGGGTCACTGAAGCTTTCTTT.

The V and J genes are TRBV29-1 and TRBJ2-7; the D is unclear. Trimming removed 7 bases at V and 6 bases at J, with 16 bases between. The germline V gene has CDR1 SQVTM and CDR2 ANQGSEA. CDR3 length: 12 residues. The CDR3 sequence: CSAMGFLGEQYF. Here the CDR3 DNA reads TGCAGCGCAATGGGGTTTTTGGGCGAGCAGTACTTC.

V gene TRBV14 combines with J gene TRBJ1-5; 8 nucleotides agree with TRBD1. Germline V lookup: CDR1 SGHDN, CDR2 FVKESK. Losses at the gene ends were 5 bases for V and 4 bases for J; bases not matched to a gene: 4. This CDR3 has 14 amino acids. Here the CDR3 reads CASSRTGTNQPQHF. CDR3 DNA: TGTGCCAGCAGCAGGACAGGGACTAATCAGCCCCAGCATTTT.

This rearrangement joins TRBV6-5 to TRBJ1-2; D may be TRBD1 (6 bases). The CDR3 loop spans 11 amino acids. CDR1 is MNHEY, CDR2 SVGAGI, per germline. Between the trimmed V and J ends, which lost 7 bases and 7 bases, there was a span of 10 bases. CDR3: CASTNRVGYTF. The DNA of the CDR3 is TGTGCCAGCACTAACAGGGTTGGCTACACCTTC.